The 21 T cell receptor beta chains listed next were all sequenced from one sample in a study of blood T cells in healthy people across ages. Primed by a sample-barcoded 5' primer and a J-beta primer mix, a second PCR proceeded for about 7 to 12 cycles. TCRdb itself ran the 5' RACE reads through MiXCR, one entry per CDR3 protein. The table includes about 1,400,000 distinct CDR3 sequences, approximately 42% detected once. The sample was blood. Every receptor here comes from a woman under 30 in good health.

The chain joins TRBV9 to TRBJ1-1; no firm D call. V was cut by 0 bases and J by 4 bases, with 13 bases left in between. Germline V gene data show CDR1 as SGDLS and CDR2 as YYNGEE. The CDR3 contains 15 residues. CDR3: CASSVGLGQATEAFF. In DNA, the CDR3 is TGTGCCAGCAGCGTAGGTCTTGGGCAGGCCACTGAAGCTTTCTTT.

The chain employs TRBV27 and TRBJ1-1, with 8 bases fitting TRBD1. CDR1 and CDR2 from the germline V gene are MNHEY and SMNVEV (reference sequence). With V trimmed by 5 bases and J by 6 bases, 8 bases remained unmatched. CDR3 length equals 14 residues. CDR3 region: CASSPRTGKAEAFF. CDR3 bases: TGTGCCAGCAGTCCCCGGACAGGGAAGGCTGAAGCTTTCTTT.

V usage is TRBV20-1 and J usage is TRBJ2-5, with a possible D match to TRBD2 (6 bases). The better agreement between TRBJ2-7 and the DNA end casts doubt on the J call. The germline gives CDR1 DFQATT, CDR2 SNEGSKA (reference sequence). The CDR3 runs to 13 residues. The CDR3 here is CSPGRGLRDEQYF. CDR3 nucleotides: TGCAGTCCAGGCCGGGGACTGAGGGACGAGCAGTACTTC.

V is TRBV3-1 and J is TRBJ1-2; unclear D gene. From germline, CDR1 is LGHDT and CDR2 YNNKEL (reference sequence). V was clipped by 1 base and J by 8 bases, with 8 bases between them. The CDR3 is 12 residues long. Here the CDR3 DNA reads TGTGCCAGCAGCCAAGGAGAATGGGGCTACACCTTC. This encodes CASSQGEWGYTF.

V and J are TRBV6-1 and TRBJ2-7; no firm D call. The V gene's germline CDR1 is MNHNS and CDR2 SASEGT. V shed 2 bases and J shed 3 bases, with 8 bases lying between them. The CDR3 is made up of 13 amino acids. The CDR3 DNA reads as TGTGCCAGCAGTGAACGGCAGCTCTACGAGCAGTACTTC. It translates to CASSERQLYEQYF.

CDR3 amino acids: CASSTFQGAFNEKLFF. Written as DNA, the CDR3 is TGTGCCAGCAGTACATTCCAGGGGGCTTTTAATGAAAAACTGTTTTTT. The gene calls are TRBV6-5 and TRBJ1-4, with TRBD1 matching 8 bases. The CDR3 contains 16 residues. Germline loops: CDR1 MNHEY, CDR2 SVGAGI. V lost 5 bases and J lost 4; bases outside the gene matches: 9.

This clonotype was recorded only once. A read error is likely, as this CDR3 ends without the conserved phenylalanine or tryptophan. The chain employs TRBV6-4 and TRBJ2-1, with TRBD2 identical over 10 bases. From germline, CDR1 is MRHNA and CDR2 SNTAGT. The CDR3 is 15 amino acids. V lost 5 bases to trimming and J lost 4 bases; unmatched junction nucleotides: 5. The CDR3 here is CASSSTSGAYNEQFL. As DNA, the CDR3 is TGTGCCAGCAGTTCTACTAGCGGGGCTTACAATGAGCAGTTCCTC.

The CDR3 protein is CASSQGDRGNNEQFF. The CDR3 coding sequence is TGCGCCAGCAGCCAAGGGGACAGGGGCAACAATGAGCAGTTCTTC. This rearrangement joins TRBV4-1 to TRBJ2-1, with TRBD1 matching over 10 bases. Germline CDR1 and CDR2: MGHRA and YSYEKL. The CDR3 runs 15 residues. Losses at the gene ends were 1 base for V and 5 bases for J; bases not matched to a gene: 2.

This clonotype was counted only a few times. The chain carries TRBV27 and TRBJ2-7; TRBD1 might be the D (5 bases). CDR1 is MNHEY, CDR2 SMNVEV, per germline (reference sequence). The V gene lost 7 bases and the J gene lost 4 bases, with 20 bases spanning the gap. The CDR3 has 15 residues. The CDR3 is CASIRQIGARYEQYF. CDR3 bases: TGTGCCAGCATTCGCCAAATAGGGGCCAGGTACGAGCAGTACTTC.

With respect to this clonotype: A much larger clone lies a single base off, so this may be a read error. The rearrangement joins TRBV7-9 to TRBJ2-3; no firm D call. The CDR3 runs to 11 residues. CDR1 and CDR2 (germline): SEHNR, FQNEAQ (reference sequence). Trimming took 7 bases from V and 6 from J, leaving 8 bases between them. The CDR3 is CASTVVDTQYF. Written as DNA, the CDR3 is TGTGCCAGCACCGTAGTGGATACGCAGTATTTT.

The V and J genes are TRBV28 and TRBJ2-5, with D perhaps matching TRBD2 (7 bases). The DNA end favors TRBJ2-7, so the J call may be wrong. CDR3 length: 12 residues. The germline V gene encodes CDR1 MDHEN and CDR2 SYDVKM. The CDR3 is CASIRGGYEQYF. In DNA, the CDR3 is TGTGCCAGCATAAGGGGGGGTTACGAGCAGTACTTC.

This clonotype came up a few times. The CDR3 protein is CASSLDGTGAETQYF. Written as DNA, the CDR3 is TGTGCCAGCAGTTTAGACGGAACGGGGGCGGAGACCCAGTACTTC. The genes are TRBV12-3 or TRBV12-4 and TRBJ2-5; D could derive from TRBD1 or TRBD2 (6 bases each). V lost 1 base, J lost 5 bases, and 14 bases lay in between. The CDR3 consists of 15 residues.

This clonotype was seen ten or more times. The chain couples TRBV25-1 to TRBJ2-1; tentatively, D is TRBD2 (6 bases). The CDR3 is 12 residues long. Germline V gene data show CDR1 as MGHDK and CDR2 as SYGVNS. The V end was cut by 8 bases, the J end by 1 base, with 6 bases between. The CDR3 loop is CASGRSYNEQFF. Here the CDR3 DNA reads TGTGCCAGCGGGAGGTCCTACAATGAGCAGTTCTTC. The variable domain in full, completed from reference TRBV25-1 and TRBJ2-1, reads EADIYQTPRYLVIGTGKKITLECSQTMGHDKMYWYQQDPGMELHLIHYSYGVNSTEKGDLSSESTVSRIRTEHFPLTLESARPSHTSQYLCASGRSYNEQFFGPGTRLTVL.

Remarks on this clonotype: A read error may produce the germline difference seen at one junction end. This chain links TRBV6-5 with TRBJ1-6, with 7 bases identical to TRBD1. The CDR3 consists of 15 residues. Germline V gene lookup returns CDR1 MNHEY and CDR2 SVGAGI. CDR3 in DNA: TGTGCCAGCAGTTACACCGGGACAGAAAATTCACTCCTCCACTTT. As protein: CASSYTGTENSLLHF.

V is TRBV7-9 and J is TRBJ1-5; D remains unclear. V lost 1 base and J 8 bases, leaving 6 bases between the germline ends. The CDR3 loop spans 12 amino acids. CDR1 and CDR2 from the germline V gene are SEHNR and FQNEAQ (reference sequence). The CDR3 region has the DNA TGTGCCAGCAGCTTAGAGAGGGAGCCCCAGCATTTT. Protein product: CASSLEREPQHF.

At least ten counts were recorded for this clonotype. The rearrangement joins TRBV6-4 to TRBJ2-3, with D perhaps TRBD2 (7 bases). Looked up from germline, CDR1 is MRHNA and CDR2 is SNTAGT. V was cut by 0 bases and J by 1 base, with 11 bases left in between. The CDR3 spans 16 residues. CDR3 residues: CASSDSTGGGTDTQYF. Here the CDR3 DNA reads TGTGCCAGCAGTGACTCTACGGGGGGCGGCACAGATACGCAGTATTTT.

This clonotype was seen repeatedly, ten times or more. The chain joins TRBV20-1 to TRBJ2-4; tentatively, D is TRBD1 (5 bases). V gave up 4 bases and J gave up 8 bases, with 21 bases separating them. Germline assignment: CDR1 DFQATT and CDR2 SNEGSKA (reference sequence). The CDR3 totals 15 residues. The CDR3 DNA reads TGCAGTGCTAAGGACGAAGGACACGCGTCGGACATTCAGTACTTC. Amino acids: CSAKDEGHASDIQYF.

The V and J genes are TRBV29-1 and TRBJ2-5; TRBD2 agrees at 12 bases. Germline trimming cut 2 bases from V and 2 bases from J; bases unmatched to any gene: 6. The germline gives CDR1 SQVTM, CDR2 ANQGSEA. The CDR3 is 16 residues long. CDR3 amino acids: CSVEIWLAGGQETQYF. CDR3 DNA: TGCAGCGTTGAAATTTGGCTAGCGGGGGGGCAAGAGACCCAGTACTTC.

The chain uses TRBV18 and TRBJ2-1; D gene uncertain. This CDR3 has 13 residues. Germline lookup yields CDR1 KGHSH and CDR2 LQKENI. V shed 3 bases and J shed 9 bases, with 12 bases lying between them. The CDR3 sequence: CASSPVEALEQFF. In DNA, the CDR3 is TGTGCCAGCTCACCCGTTGAGGCGCTTGAGCAGTTCTTC.

The rearrangement links TRBV6-2 or TRBV6-3 to TRBJ2-1; no firm D call. The CDR3 spans 12 residues. CDR1 and CDR2 from the germline V gene are MNHEY and SVGEGT. Trimming removed 7 bases from V and 5 bases from J, with 9 bases in between. The CDR3 is CASTRQNNEQFF. The CDR3 DNA sequence: TGTGCCAGCACAAGGCAGAACAATGAGCAGTTCTTC.

This clonotype has only a few counts. The chain joins TRBV27 to TRBJ2-7, with 12 positions matching TRBD1. The CDR3 extends over 14 amino acids. The J segment lost 7 bases and the V segment lost 3 bases, leaving 4 bases of the junction unmatched. The germline gives CDR1 MNHEY, CDR2 SMNVEV (reference sequence). CDR3 nucleotide sequence: TGTGCCAGCAGTTTGGGACAGGGGGCCCAGGAGCAGTACTTC. Protein: CASSLGQGAQEQYF.